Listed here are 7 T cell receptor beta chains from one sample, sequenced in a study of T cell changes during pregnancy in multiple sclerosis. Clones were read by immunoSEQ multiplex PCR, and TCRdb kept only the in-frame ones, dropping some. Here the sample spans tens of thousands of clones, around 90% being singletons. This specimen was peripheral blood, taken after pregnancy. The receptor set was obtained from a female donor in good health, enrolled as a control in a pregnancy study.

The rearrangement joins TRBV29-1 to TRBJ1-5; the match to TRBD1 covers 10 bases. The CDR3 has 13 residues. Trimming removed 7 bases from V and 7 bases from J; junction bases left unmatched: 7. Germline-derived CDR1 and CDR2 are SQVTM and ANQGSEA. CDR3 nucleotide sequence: TGCAGCGGGGGGACAGGGGATGGGCAGCCCCAGCATTTT. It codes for CSGGTGDGQPQHF.

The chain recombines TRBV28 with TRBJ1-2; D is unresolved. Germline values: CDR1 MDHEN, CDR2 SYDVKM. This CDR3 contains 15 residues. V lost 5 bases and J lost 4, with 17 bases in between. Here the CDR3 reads CASSTGSRESYGYTF. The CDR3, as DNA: TGTGCCAGCAGTACCGGGTCCCGAGAGAGCTATGGCTACACCTTC.

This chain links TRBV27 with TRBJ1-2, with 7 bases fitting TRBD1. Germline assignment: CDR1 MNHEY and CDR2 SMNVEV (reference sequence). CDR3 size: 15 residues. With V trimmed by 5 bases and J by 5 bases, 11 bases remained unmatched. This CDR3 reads CASSETHRGLYGYTF. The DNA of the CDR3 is TGTGCCAGCAGTGAAACCCACAGGGGTCTTTATGGCTACACCTTC.

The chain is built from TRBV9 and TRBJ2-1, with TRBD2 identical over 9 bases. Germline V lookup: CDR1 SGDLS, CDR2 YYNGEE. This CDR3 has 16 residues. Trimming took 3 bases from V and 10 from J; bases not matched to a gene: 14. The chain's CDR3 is CASSARTGTSPTEQFF. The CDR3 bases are TGTGCCAGCAGCGCGAGAACCGGGACTAGCCCGACGGAGCAGTTCTTC.

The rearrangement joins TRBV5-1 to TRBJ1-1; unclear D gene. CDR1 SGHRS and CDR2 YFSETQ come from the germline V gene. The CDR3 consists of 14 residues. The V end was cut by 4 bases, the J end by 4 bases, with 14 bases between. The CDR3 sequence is CASSPYSLTTEAFF. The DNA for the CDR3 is TGCGCCAGCAGCCCCTATTCACTTACCACTGAAGCTTTCTTT.

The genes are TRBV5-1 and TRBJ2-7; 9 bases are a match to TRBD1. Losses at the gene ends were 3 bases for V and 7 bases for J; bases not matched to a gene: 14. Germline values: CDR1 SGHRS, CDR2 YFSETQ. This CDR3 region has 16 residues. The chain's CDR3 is CASSSRGGTGGGEQYF. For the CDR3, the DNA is TGCGCCAGCAGCTCGAGGGGCGGAACAGGGGGCGGAGAGCAGTACTTC.

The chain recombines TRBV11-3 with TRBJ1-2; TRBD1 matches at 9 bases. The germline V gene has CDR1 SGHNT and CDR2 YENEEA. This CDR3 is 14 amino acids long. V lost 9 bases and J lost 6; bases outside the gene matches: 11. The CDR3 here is CARSPQGALHGYTF. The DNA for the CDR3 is TGTGCCAGGTCCCCACAGGGGGCGCTTCATGGCTACACCTTC.